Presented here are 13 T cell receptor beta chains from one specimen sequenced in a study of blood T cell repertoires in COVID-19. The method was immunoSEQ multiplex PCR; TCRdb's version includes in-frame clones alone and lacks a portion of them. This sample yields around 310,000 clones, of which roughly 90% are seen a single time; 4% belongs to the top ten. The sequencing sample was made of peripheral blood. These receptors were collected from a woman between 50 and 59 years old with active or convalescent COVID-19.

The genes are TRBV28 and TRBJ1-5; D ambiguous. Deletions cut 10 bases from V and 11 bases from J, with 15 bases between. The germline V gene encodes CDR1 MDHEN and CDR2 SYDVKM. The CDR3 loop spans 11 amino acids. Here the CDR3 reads CANGNILAQHF. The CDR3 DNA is TGTGCCAACGGGAACATTCTTGCCCAGCATTTT. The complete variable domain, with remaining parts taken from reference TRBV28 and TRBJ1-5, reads DVKVTQSSRYLVKRTGEKVFLECVQDMDHENMFWYRQDPGLGLRLIYFSYDVKMKEKGDIPEGYSVSREKKERFSLILESASTNQTSMYLCANGNILAQHFGDGTRLSIL.

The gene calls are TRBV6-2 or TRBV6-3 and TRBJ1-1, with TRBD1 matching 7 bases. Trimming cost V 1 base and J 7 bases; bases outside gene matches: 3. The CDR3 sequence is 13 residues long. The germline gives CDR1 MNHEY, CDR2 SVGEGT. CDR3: CASSYLQGNEAFF. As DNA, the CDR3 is TGTGCCAGCAGTTACTTACAGGGGAATGAAGCTTTCTTT.

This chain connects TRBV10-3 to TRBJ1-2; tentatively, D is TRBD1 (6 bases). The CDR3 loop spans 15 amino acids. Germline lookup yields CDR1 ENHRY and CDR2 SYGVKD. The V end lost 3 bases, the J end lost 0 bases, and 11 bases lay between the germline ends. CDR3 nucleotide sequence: TGTGCCATCAGTGAACAAGGGACAACTAACTATGGCTACACCTTC. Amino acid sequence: CAISEQGTTNYGYTF.

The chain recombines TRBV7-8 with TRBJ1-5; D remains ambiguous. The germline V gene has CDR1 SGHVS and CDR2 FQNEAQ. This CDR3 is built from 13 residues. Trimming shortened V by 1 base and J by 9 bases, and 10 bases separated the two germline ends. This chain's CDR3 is CASSLEAGRPQHF. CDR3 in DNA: TGTGCCAGCAGCTTAGAGGCCGGGAGGCCCCAGCATTTT.

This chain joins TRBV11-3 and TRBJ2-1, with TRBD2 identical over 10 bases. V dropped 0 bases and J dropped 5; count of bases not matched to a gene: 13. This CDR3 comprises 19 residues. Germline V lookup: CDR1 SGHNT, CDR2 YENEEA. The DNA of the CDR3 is TGTGCCAGCAGCTTAGAAGGAGTAGCGGGAGGTCCCCGTCACAATGAGCAGTTCTTC. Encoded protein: CASSLEGVAGGPRHNEQFF.

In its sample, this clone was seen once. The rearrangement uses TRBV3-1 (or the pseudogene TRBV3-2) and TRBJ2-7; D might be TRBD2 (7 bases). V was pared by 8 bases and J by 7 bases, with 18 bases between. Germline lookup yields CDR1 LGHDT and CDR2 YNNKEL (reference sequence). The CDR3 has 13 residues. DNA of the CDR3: TGTGCCAGCCGACCCAGTGGGAGGGGGGAGCAGTACTTC. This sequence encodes CASRPSGRGEQYF.

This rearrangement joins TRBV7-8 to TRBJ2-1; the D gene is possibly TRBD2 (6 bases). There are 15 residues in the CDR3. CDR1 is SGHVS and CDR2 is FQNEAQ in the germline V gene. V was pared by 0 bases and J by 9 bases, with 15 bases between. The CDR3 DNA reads TGTGCCAGCAGCTTAGCGGGGACTCAAGGGGCTGAGCAGTTCTTC. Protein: CASSLAGTQGAEQFF.

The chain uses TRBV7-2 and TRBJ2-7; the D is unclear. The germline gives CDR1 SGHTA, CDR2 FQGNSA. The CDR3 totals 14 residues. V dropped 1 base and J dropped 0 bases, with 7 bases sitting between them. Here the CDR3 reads CASSLDPGSYEQYF. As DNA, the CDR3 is TGTGCCAGCAGCTTAGACCCAGGCTCCTACGAGCAGTACTTC.

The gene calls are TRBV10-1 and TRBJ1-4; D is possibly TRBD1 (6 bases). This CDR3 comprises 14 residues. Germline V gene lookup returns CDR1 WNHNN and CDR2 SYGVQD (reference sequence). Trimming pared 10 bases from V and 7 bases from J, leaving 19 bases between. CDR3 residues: CATPHREGSEKLFF. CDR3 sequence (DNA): TGCGCCACTCCCCACAGGGAAGGTAGTGAAAAACTGTTTTTT.

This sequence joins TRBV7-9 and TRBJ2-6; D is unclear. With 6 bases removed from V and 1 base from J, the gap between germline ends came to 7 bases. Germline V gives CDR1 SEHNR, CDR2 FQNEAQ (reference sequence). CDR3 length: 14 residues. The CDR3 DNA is TGTGCCAGCAGTCTGACTTCTGGGGCCAACGTCCTGACTTTC. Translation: CASSLTSGANVLTF.

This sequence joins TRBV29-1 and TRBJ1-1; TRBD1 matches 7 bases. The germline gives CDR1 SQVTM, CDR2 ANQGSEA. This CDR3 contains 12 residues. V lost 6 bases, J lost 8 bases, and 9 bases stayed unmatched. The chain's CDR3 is CSVRDSNVEAFF. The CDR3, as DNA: TGCAGCGTGCGGGACAGCAATGTGGAAGCTTTCTTT.

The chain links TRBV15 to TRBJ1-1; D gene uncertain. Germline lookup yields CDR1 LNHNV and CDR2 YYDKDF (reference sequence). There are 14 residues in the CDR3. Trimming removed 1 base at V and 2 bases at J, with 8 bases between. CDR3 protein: CATSRGRSNTEAFF. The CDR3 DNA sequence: TGTGCCACCAGCAGAGGACGGAGTAACACTGAAGCTTTCTTT.

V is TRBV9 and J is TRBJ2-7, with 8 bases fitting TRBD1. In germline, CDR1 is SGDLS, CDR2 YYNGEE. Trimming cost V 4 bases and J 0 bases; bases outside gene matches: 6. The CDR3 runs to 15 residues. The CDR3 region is CASSPQGAASYEQYF. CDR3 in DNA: TGTGCCAGCAGCCCGCAGGGGGCGGCCTCCTACGAGCAGTACTTC.